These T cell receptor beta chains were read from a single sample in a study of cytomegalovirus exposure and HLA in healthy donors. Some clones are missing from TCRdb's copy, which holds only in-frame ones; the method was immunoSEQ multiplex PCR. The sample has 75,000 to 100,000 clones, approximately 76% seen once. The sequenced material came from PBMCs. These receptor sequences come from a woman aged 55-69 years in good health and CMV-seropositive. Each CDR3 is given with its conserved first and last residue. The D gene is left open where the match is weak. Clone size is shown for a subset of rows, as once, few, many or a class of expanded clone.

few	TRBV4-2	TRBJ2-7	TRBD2	CASSQDGTSGTAGEQYF	TGTGCCAGCAGCCAAGACGGGACTAGCGGGACCGCGGGGGAGCAGTACTTC
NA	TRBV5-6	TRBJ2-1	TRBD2	CASSFRGGGPEQFF	TGTGCCAGCAGCTTTCGCGGGGGGGGGCCTGAGCAGTTCTTC
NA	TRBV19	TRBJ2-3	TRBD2	CASQTSGSLDTQYF	TGTGCCAGTCAGACTAGCGGGTCCTTGGATACGCAGTATTTT
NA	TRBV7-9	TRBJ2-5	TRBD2	CASSKAGGGETQYF	TGTGCCAGCAGCAAAGCGGGAGGCGGGGAGACCCAGTACTTC
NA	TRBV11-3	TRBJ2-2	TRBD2	CASSLGRGARTGELFF	TGTGCCAGCAGCTTAGGGCGGGGGGCGCGGACCGGGGAGCTGTTTTTT
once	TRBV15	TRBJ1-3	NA	CATSRDRTRGNTIYF	TGTGCCACCAGCAGGGACAGAACGAGGGGAAACACCATATATTTT
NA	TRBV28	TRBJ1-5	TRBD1	CASRPQGNQPQHF	TGTGCCAGCAGACCACAGGGGAATCAGCCCCAGCATTTT
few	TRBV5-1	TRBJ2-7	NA	CASSFSQGYEQYF	TGCGCCAGCAGCTTCTCACAGGGTTACGAGCAGTACTTC
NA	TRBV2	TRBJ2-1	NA	CASTQDRRFF	TGTGCCAGCACGCAGGATAGGCGGTTCTTC
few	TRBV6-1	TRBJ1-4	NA	CASLRATNEKLFF	TGTGCCAGCCTCAGGGCAACTAATGAAAAACTGTTTTTT
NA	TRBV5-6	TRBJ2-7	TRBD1	CASSDQGARLFYEQYF	TGTGCCAGCAGCGATCAGGGGGCGCGTCTTTTTTACGAGCAGTACTTC
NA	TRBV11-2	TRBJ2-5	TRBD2	CASSLGGRETQYF	TGTGCCAGCAGCTTGGGGGGGAGGGAGACCCAGTACTTC
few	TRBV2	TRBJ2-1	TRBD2	CASSAEGGSINEQFF	TGTGCCAGCAGTGCGGAGGGAGGGTCGATCAATGAGCAGTTCTTC
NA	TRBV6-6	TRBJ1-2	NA	CASSLGQGPLDTF	TGTGCCAGCAGCCTAGGGCAGGGGCCCCTAGACACCTTC
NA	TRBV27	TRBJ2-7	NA	CASRGIGSYEQYF	TGTGCCAGCAGAGGTATCGGGTCTTACGAGCAGTACTTC
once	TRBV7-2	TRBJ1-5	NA	CASSFAGPQHF	TGTGCCAGCAGCTTCGCCGGGCCCCAGCATTTT
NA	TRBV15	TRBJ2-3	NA	CATSRGSSSLTDTQYF	TGTGCCACCAGCAGAGGTTCTAGCTCCCTTACAGATACGCAGTATTTT
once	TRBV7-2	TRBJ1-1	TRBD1	CASSPRQGAMSFF	TGTGCCAGCAGCCCAAGACAGGGGGCGATGTCTTTCTTT
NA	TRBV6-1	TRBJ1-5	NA	CASSEFGGGNQPQHF	TGTGCCAGCAGTGAATTCGGAGGGGGCAATCAGCCCCAGCATTTT
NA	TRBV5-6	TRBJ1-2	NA	CASSLDRNYGYTF	TGTGCCAGCAGCTTAGACAGGAACTATGGCTACACCTTC
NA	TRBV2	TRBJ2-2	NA	CASSEMGPGELFF	TGTGCCAGCAGTGAAATGGGCCCCGGGGAGCTGTTTTTT
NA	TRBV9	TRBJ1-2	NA	CASGAGGFNGRSRGYTF	TGTGCCAGCGGCGCCGGGGGATTTAATGGTCGTAGTCGCGGCTACACCTTC
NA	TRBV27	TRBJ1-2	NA	CASKSEGGHGYTF	TGTGCCAGCAAGAGTGAAGGGGGACATGGCTACACCTTC
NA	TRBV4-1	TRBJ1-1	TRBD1	CASSQDGRDRAAFF	TGCGCCAGCAGCCAAGATGGTAGGGACAGGGCGGCTTTCTTT
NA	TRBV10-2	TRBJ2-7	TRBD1	CASSRTGGVYEQYF	TGCGCCAGCAGTCGGACAGGGGGAGTCTACGAGCAGTACTTC
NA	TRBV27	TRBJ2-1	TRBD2	CASSLGLAGVSEQFF	TGTGCCAGCAGTTTAGGGCTAGCGGGAGTATCTGAGCAGTTCTTC
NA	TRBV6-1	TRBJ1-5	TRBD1	CASRDRDQPQHF	TGTGCCAGCCGGGACAGGGATCAGCCCCAGCATTTT
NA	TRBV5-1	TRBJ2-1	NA	CASSLQSPSYNEQFF	TGCGCCAGCAGCTTGCAGTCTCCCTCCTACAATGAGCAGTTCTTC
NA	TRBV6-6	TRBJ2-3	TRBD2	CASSPWGEGRPDTQYF	TGTGCCAGCTCCCCCTGGGGGGAGGGCCGCCCAGATACGCAGTATTTT
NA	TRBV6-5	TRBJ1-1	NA	CASSYSITGLNTEAFF	TGTGCCAGCAGTTACTCGATCACGGGTTTGAACACTGAAGCCTTCTTT
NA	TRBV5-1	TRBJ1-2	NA	CASSLTATAVYGYTF	TGCGCCAGCAGCTTGACCGCAACAGCCGTCTATGGCTACACCTTC
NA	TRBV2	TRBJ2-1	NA	CASSVGQYNEQFF	TGTGCCAGCAGTGTGGGCCAGTACAATGAGCAGTTCTTC
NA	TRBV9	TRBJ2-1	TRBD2	CASSVGLAADNEQFF	TGTGCCAGCAGCGTAGGTCTAGCGGCAGACAATGAGCAGTTCTTC
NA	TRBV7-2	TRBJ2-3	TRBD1	CASSLRTGSRTDTQYF	TGTGCCAGCAGCTTAAGGACAGGGTCGAGGACAGATACGCAGTATTTT